This T cell receptor beta chain is drawn from a study of T cells and copy number aberrations in small-cell lung cancer. Some clones are missing from TCRdb's copy, which holds only in-frame ones; the method was immunoSEQ multiplex PCR. Among 6,000 to 7,500 clones listed, roughly 82% were seen once. Normal lung tissue came from at least 2 cm beyond the tumor margin and showed no malignant cells. Germline-derived CDR1 and CDR2 are SGDLS and YYNGEE. V was clipped by 4 bases and J by 2 bases, with 13 bases between them. CDR3 size: 15 residues. The origin of this receptor is a woman aged 50 to 60 with small cell lung cancer. V gene TRBV9 combines with J gene TRBJ1-5; D is possibly TRBD1 (5 bases). Material: normal tissue next to the tumor. As DNA, the CDR3 is TGTGCCAGCAGCCTAGGGACGACAGGCAATCAGCCCCAGCATTTT. It codes for CASSLGTTGNQPQHF.